These 9 T cell receptor beta chains came from one sample sequenced in a study of Ad26.COV2.S vaccination and SARS-CoV-2 variants. This sample's treatment: around 19 received Ad26.COV2.S at low or high dose, single or two shots; about 5 received placebo; per-sample allocation not given. Sampling was performed 63 days after the first vaccine or placebo injection. Assay used: immunoSEQ multiplex PCR; TCRdb lists only in-frame clones, some missing. The table has 300,000 to 350,000 clones, around 90% seen once; the top ten hold 5.5% to 7%. Sequenced material: peripheral blood, taken in a trial of Ad26.COV2.S vaccine versus placebo. These receptor sequences come from a person between 18 and 65 years old who received the Ad26.COV2.S COVID-19 vaccine or a placebo.

The chain combines TRBV7-9 with TRBJ1-1; a possible D gene is TRBD1 (5 bases). This CDR3 contains 16 residues. V shed 3 bases and J shed 4 bases, with 18 bases lying between them. Germline lookup yields CDR1 SEHNR and CDR2 FQNEAQ (reference sequence). The CDR3 bases are TGTGCCAGCAGCTTGGTCACCGCGACTGGGGGCACTGAAGCTTTCTTT. Residues: CASSLVTATGGTEAFF.

The genes are TRBV5-4 and TRBJ2-5; the D gene could be TRBD1 or TRBD2 (5 bases each). V lost 5 bases and J 5 bases, leaving 19 bases between the germline ends. The CDR3 length is 15 residues. Per germline, CDR1 SGHNT and CDR2 YYREEE (reference sequence). This CDR3 is CASSTGTGGRETQYF. In nucleotides, the CDR3 is TGTGCCAGCAGTACCGGGACCGGAGGAAGGGAGACCCAGTACTTC. Drawing the rest from reference TRBV5-4 and TRBJ2-5, the complete variable domain is ETGVTQSPTHLIKTRGQQVTLRCSSQSGHNTVSWYQQALGQGPQFIFQYYREEENGRGNFPPRFSGLQFPNYSSELNVNALELDDSALYLCASSTGTGGRETQYFGPGTRLLVL.

The chain has TRBV10-3 and TRBJ2-5; 9 bases align to TRBD2. The J segment lost 1 base and the V segment lost 6 bases, leaving 3 bases of the junction unmatched. This CDR3 comprises 14 residues. The germline gives CDR1 ENHRY, CDR2 SYGVKD. CDR3 in amino acids: CAISAGGRQETQYF. The CDR3 DNA reads as TGTGCCATCAGCGCGGGGGGGCGCCAAGAGACCCAGTACTTC.

V is TRBV6-5 and J is TRBJ1-2, with D uncertain. The CDR3 spans 15 residues. The germline V gene encodes CDR1 MNHEY and CDR2 SVGAGI. V was trimmed by 4 bases and J by 0 bases, leaving 12 bases between them. The CDR3 coding sequence is TGTGCCAGCAGTTTTTTGAGGACGGCTAACTATGGCTACACCTTC. Its translation is CASSFLRTANYGYTF.

The chain couples TRBV7-9 to TRBJ1-2; D not resolved. Germline CDR1 SEHNR, CDR2 FQNEAQ (reference sequence). The CDR3 extends over 10 amino acids. V was trimmed by 6 bases and J by 4 bases, leaving 3 bases between them. As DNA, the CDR3 is TGTGCCAGCAGTCTCTATGGCTACACCTTC. Its protein is CASSLYGYTF.

Points on this clone: The identical CDR3 is also encoded by other nucleotide sequences in the sample. The chain's CDR3 is CASSRSYEQYF. In nucleotides, the CDR3 is TGTGCCAGCAGCCGAAGCTACGAGCAGTACTTC. The chain recombines TRBV7-2 with TRBJ2-7; D is unclear. Germline V gene lookup returns CDR1 SGHTA and CDR2 FQGNSA. This CDR3 region has 11 residues. The ends were cut back, 5 bases at V and 3 bases at J, with 5 bases in the middle.

V is TRBV28 and J is TRBJ1-4; D is ambiguous. The CDR3 totals 16 residues. Germline lookup yields CDR1 MDHEN and CDR2 SYDVKM. Trimming cost V 1 base and J 0 bases, with 9 bases left between them. CDR3 nucleotide sequence: TGTGCCAGCAGTTTATCCTCTCCTGCAACTAATGAAAAACTGTTTTTT. It yields the protein CASSLSSPATNEKLFF.

CDR3 residues: CASRSEAYNSPLHF. CDR3 coding DNA: TGTGCCAGTCGCAGCGAAGCCTATAATTCACCCCTCCACTTT. V is TRBV19 and J is TRBJ1-6; D ambiguous. V was cut by 8 bases and J by 2 bases, with 10 bases left in between. Per germline, CDR1 LNHDA and CDR2 SQIVND (reference sequence). The CDR3 length is 14 residues.

V and J are TRBV7-6 and TRBJ2-1; no firm D call. The germline V gene encodes CDR1 SGHVS and CDR2 FNYEAQ. This CDR3 has 15 amino acids. V gave up 5 bases and J gave up 4 bases, with 15 bases separating them. The CDR3 protein is CASSPGGRSYNEQFF. The CDR3 coding sequence is TGTGCCAGCAGCCCCGGTGGGCGATCTTACAATGAGCAGTTCTTC.